This entry lists 24 T cell receptor beta chains sequenced from one sample in a study of chemoradiotherapy in HPV16-positive cancers. The protocol was immunoSEQ multiplex PCR, while the TCRdb copy is restricted to in-frame clones and leaves out a portion. Here the sample spans about 20,000 clones, under 90% being singletons. This material consisted of blood, taken from a patient who underwent chemoradiotherapy. The receptors here all came from a human donor with HPV-associated anogenital cancer.

This clone appeared a few times. The rearrangement joins TRBV25-1 to TRBJ1-2; possible D gene TRBD1, 6 bases. The germline V gene has CDR1 MGHDK and CDR2 SYGVNS. The CDR3 consists of 15 residues. The ends were cut back, 3 bases at V and 4 bases at J, with 15 bases in the middle. The DNA of the CDR3 is TGTGCCAGCAGTGATGGGGGGGCCGTATCCTATGGCTACACCTTC. Translated: CASSDGGAVSYGYTF.

The chain recombines TRBV5-6 with TRBJ2-2, with D perhaps TRBD2 (5 bases). CDR3 size: 17 residues. The V gene's germline CDR1 is SGHDT and CDR2 YYEEEE. The V gene lost 0 bases and the J gene lost 2 bases, with 14 bases spanning the gap. The CDR3 loop reads CASSLGSAEFNTGELFF. The DNA of the CDR3 is TGTGCCAGCAGCTTGGGGTCAGCGGAATTTAACACCGGGGAGCTGTTTTTT.

The genes are TRBV5-6 and TRBJ2-5, with D tentatively TRBD1 (6 bases). Germline CDR1 and CDR2: SGHDT and YYEEEE. The CDR3 is made up of 15 amino acids. Trimming shortened V by 1 base and J by 3 bases, and 13 bases separated the two germline ends. In DNA form, the CDR3 reads TGTGCCAGCAGCTTGCCCCAGGGGTCGGAAGAGACCCAGTACTTC. Translating gives CASSLPQGSEETQYF.

The chain uses TRBV11-2 and TRBJ1-1; the match to TRBD1 covers 7 bases. J was trimmed by 5 bases and V by 0 bases; bases with no gene match: 3. There are 14 residues in the CDR3. Germline loops: CDR1 SGHAT, CDR2 FQNNGV. The CDR3 sequence: CASSLDYRGTEAFF. For the CDR3, the DNA is TGTGCCAGCAGCTTAGATTACAGGGGTACTGAAGCTTTCTTT.

The CDR3 DNA is TGTGCCAGCAGCCCCACGAGGGGGGAGACTGAAGCTTTCTTT. Amino acid sequence: CASSPTRGETEAFF. The chain recombines TRBV6-6 with TRBJ1-1; TRBD1 is a possible D gene (6 bases). Germline CDR1 is MNHNY and CDR2 is SVGAGI (reference sequence). This CDR3 spans 14 amino acids. Trimming took off 6 bases at V and 5 bases at J, with 16 bases between the two ends.

V usage is TRBV7-9 and J usage is TRBJ2-5; TRBD2 matches at 7 bases. Germline-derived CDR1 and CDR2 are SEHNR and FQNEAQ (reference sequence). The CDR3 spans 15 residues. After removal of 4 bases from V and 4 bases from J, the junction contained 9 bases not matched to a gene. CDR3 region: CASSWGGSLSETQYF. The CDR3 nucleotides are TGTGCCAGCAGCTGGGGGGGATCCCTCTCAGAGACCCAGTACTTC. Together with reference TRBV7-9 and TRBJ2-5, the CDR3 gives the full variable domain: DTGVSQNPRHKITKRGQNVTFRCDPISEHNRLYWYRQTLGQGPEFLTYFQNEAQLEKSRLLSDRFSAERPKGSFSTLEIQRTEQGDSAMYLCASSWGGSLSETQYFGPGTRLLVL.

This clone is a singleton in its sample. The chain combines TRBV4-1 with TRBJ2-5; a weak D match, TRBD2 (6 bases). The CDR3 covers 16 residues. Trimming shortened V by 1 base and J by 1 base, and 13 bases separated the two germline ends. Looked up from germline, CDR1 is MGHRA and CDR2 is YSYEKL. The CDR3 region has the DNA TGCGCCAGCAGCCAAGGACCGGGACTGGCCCAAGAGACCCAGTACTTC. Protein sequence: CASSQGPGLAQETQYF.

The chain combines TRBV11-3 with TRBJ2-1; 8 bases agree with TRBD1. Germline CDR1 and CDR2: SGHNT and YENEEA. With 1 base clipped from V and 2 bases from J, the junction kept 4 bases outside the gene matches. The CDR3 extends over 16 amino acids. CDR3 in amino acids: CASSLGQGSAYNEQFF. The CDR3 DNA is TGTGCCAGCAGCTTAGGACAGGGGTCAGCCTACAATGAGCAGTTCTTC. The complete variable domain, with remaining parts taken from reference TRBV11-3 and TRBJ2-1, reads EAGVVQSPRYKIIEKKQPVAFWCNPISGHNTLYWYLQNLGQGPELLIRYENEEAVDDSQLPKDRFSAERLKGVDSTLKIQPAELGDSAVYLCASSLGQGSAYNEQFFGPGTRLTVL.

J is TRBJ1-1 and V is TRBV7-9; maybe TRBD1 (6 bases). Germline values: CDR1 SEHNR, CDR2 FQNEAQ (reference sequence). The CDR3 covers 15 residues. V dropped 4 bases and J dropped 10 bases, with 22 bases sitting between them. The CDR3 region is CASSSSGTSGLRAFF. The CDR3 DNA sequence: TGTGCCAGCAGCTCTAGTGGGACATCGGGTCTTAGAGCTTTCTTT. Complete variable domain (other parts from reference TRBV7-9 and TRBJ1-1): DTGVSQNPRHKITKRGQNVTFRCDPISEHNRLYWYRQTLGQGPEFLTYFQNEAQLEKSRLLSDRFSAERPKGSFSTLEIQRTEQGDSAMYLCASSSSGTSGLRAFFGQGTRLTVV.

As to this clone: Other DNA sequences from this sample encode an identical CDR3 as well. In nucleotides, the CDR3 is TGCGCCAGCAGCCTGGGACAGGGCAAGTACAATGAGCAGTTCTTC. Protein product: CASSLGQGKYNEQFF. The chain links TRBV5-1 to TRBJ2-1, with 9 positions matching TRBD1. CDR1 is SGHRS, CDR2 YFSETQ, per germline. This CDR3 contains 15 residues. V lost 4 bases to trimming and J lost 4 bases; unmatched junction nucleotides: 6. Full variable domain (outside the CDR3, taken from reference TRBV5-1 and TRBJ2-1): KAGVTQTPRYLIKTRGQQVTLSCSPISGHRSVSWYQQTPGQGLQFLFEYFSETQRNKGNFPGRFSGRQFSNSRSEMNVSTLELGDSALYLCASSLGQGKYNEQFFGPGTRLTVL.

This clone occurred once. The CDR3 DNA sequence: TGTGCCATCAGCCAAACGGGACAGGGGCTGTCTCATGACAAAAACATTCAGTACTTC. It yields the protein CAISQTGQGLSHDKNIQYF. The chain has TRBV10-3 and TRBJ2-4; the match to TRBD1 covers 10 bases. The CDR3 loop spans 19 amino acids. Trimming at V came to 6 bases and at J to 3 bases, leaving 17 bases not matched to a gene. Germline-derived CDR1 and CDR2 are ENHRY and SYGVKD.

The chain links TRBV28 to TRBJ1-6, with no clear D. The CDR3 length is 16 residues. CDR1 and CDR2 from the germline V gene are MDHEN and SYDVKM. Trimming left V 5 bases short and J 5 bases short, with 16 bases between. The CDR3 spells CASSTLLRENNSPLHF. CDR3 sequence (DNA): TGTGCCAGCAGTACGCTGTTAAGGGAAAATAATTCACCCCTCCACTTT.

CDR3 amino acids: CASSLDSGQDSYEQYF. CDR3 nucleotides: TGTGCCAGCAGCTTAGATTCGGGACAGGATAGCTACGAGCAGTACTTC. The V and J genes are TRBV11-2 and TRBJ2-7; 8 nucleotides agree with TRBD1. Germline V gives CDR1 SGHAT, CDR2 FQNNGV. This CDR3 contains 16 residues. J gave up 3 bases and V 0 bases, and 7 bases lay outside the gene matches.

The J gene is TRBJ2-1, the V gene TRBV28, with 9 bases lining up with TRBD1. V was pared by 4 bases and J by 7 bases, with 5 bases of the junction left unmatched. From germline, CDR1 is MDHEN and CDR2 SYDVKM. CDR3 length: 14 amino acids. CDR3 amino acids: CASSWGQGWNEQFF. CDR3 sequence (DNA): TGTGCCAGCAGTTGGGGACAGGGCTGGAATGAGCAGTTCTTC.

The chain uses TRBV28 and TRBJ1-1, with TRBD1 matching over 9 bases. The germline gives CDR1 MDHEN, CDR2 SYDVKM. V was pared by 2 bases and J by 6 bases, with 7 bases of the junction left unmatched. The CDR3 covers 15 residues. In DNA form, the CDR3 reads TGTGCCAGCAGTTTAGGAGACAGGGGGTTGGCTGAAGCTTTCTTT. Its protein is CASSLGDRGLAEAFF.

This clone was seen a handful of times. This rearrangement joins TRBV6-5 to TRBJ2-1, with unresolved D. The CDR3 is 14 amino acids. V gave up 7 bases and J gave up 2 bases, with 12 bases separating them. Germline lookup yields CDR1 MNHEY and CDR2 SVGAGI. The CDR3 coding sequence is TGTGCCAGCACCGGACCCCTTCCCTACAATGAGCAGTTCTTC. Protein product: CASTGPLPYNEQFF.

The chain joins TRBV27 to TRBJ2-1, with 14 bases that match TRBD2. The length of the CDR3 is 14 residues. J lost 13 bases, V lost 0 bases, and 2 bases had no gene match. Germline V gene sequence: CDR1 MNHEY, CDR2 SMNVEV (reference sequence). The CDR3 region is CASSLSGLAGAQFF. In DNA form, the CDR3 reads TGTGCCAGCAGTTTATCGGGACTAGCGGGAGCCCAGTTCTTC.

This sequence joins TRBV4-1 and TRBJ2-1, with 8 bases fitting TRBD2. The CDR3 extends over 14 amino acids. Germline lookup yields CDR1 MGHRA and CDR2 YSYEKL. V lost 6 bases to trimming and J lost 1 base; unmatched junction nucleotides: 2. CDR3 coding DNA: TGCGCCAGCAGTCGGGGGGGGTCCTACAATGAGCAGTTCTTC. Encoded protein: CASSRGGSYNEQFF.

This chain links TRBV28 with TRBJ2-7; D is possibly TRBD2 (7 bases). The V end was cut by 6 bases, the J end by 3 bases, with 12 bases between. This CDR3 comprises 13 residues. Germline loops: CDR1 MDHEN, CDR2 SYDVKM. The CDR3 nucleotides read TGTGCCAGCAGGCAAGGGGGGGTCTACGAGCAGTACTTC. Translation: CASRQGGVYEQYF.

V usage is TRBV4-1 and J usage is TRBJ2-3, with 10 bases fitting TRBD2. J gave up 5 bases and V 2 bases, and 10 bases lay outside the gene matches. This CDR3 contains 17 residues. The germline CDR1 and CDR2 sequences are MGHRA and YSYEKL. The CDR3 bases are TGCGCCAGCAGCCAACAGCTAGCGGGAGACCCGGTAGATACGCAGTATTTT. It yields the protein CASSQQLAGDPVDTQYF.

V is TRBV6-6 and J is TRBJ1-2; D is undetermined. The CDR3 consists of 14 residues. V lost 7 bases and J 3 bases, leaving 15 bases between the germline ends. Looked up from germline, CDR1 is MNHNY and CDR2 is SVGAGI (reference sequence). CDR3: CASTPRTSDYGYTF. CDR3 in DNA: TGTGCCAGCACCCCGCGGACTTCAGACTATGGCTACACCTTC.

The chain combines TRBV6-1 with TRBJ1-2, with 7 bases fitting TRBD1. The junction had 12 bases not matched to a gene; V was cut back by 3 bases and J by 5 bases. Germline loops: CDR1 MNHNS, CDR2 SASEGT. The CDR3 is 16 amino acids. DNA of the CDR3: TGTGCCAGCAGTGATGTGGGACAGCAGCGGTTTTATGGCTACACCTTC. This gives the protein CASSDVGQQRFYGYTF.

The rearrangement links TRBV29-1 to TRBJ2-2, with D unclear. The CDR3 is 13 residues long. Germline-derived CDR1 and CDR2 are SQVTM and ANQGSEA. Between the trimmed V and J ends, which lost 4 bases and 1 base, there was a span of 7 bases. CDR3 sequence (DNA): TGCAGCGTTGGGTTTAAGAACACCGGGGAGCTGTTTTTT. It specifies CSVGFKNTGELFF.

The chain couples TRBV18 to TRBJ2-2; D may be TRBD2 (5 bases). The CDR3 length is 13 residues. Germline V gene lookup returns CDR1 KGHSH and CDR2 LQKENI. Trimming removed 6 bases from V and 6 bases from J, with 11 bases in between. In DNA form, the CDR3 reads TGTGCCAGCTCCCCTATCGGGGCCGGGGAGCTGTTTTTT. This gives the protein CASSPIGAGELFF.